This TCR beta chain was retrieved from a study of blood T cell repertoires in COVID-19. Per the original data handling: It was from reference gene primer amplification that nucleated cell counts were estimated. Here immunoSEQ multiplex PCR was the method, and the copy in TCRdb shows in-frame clones only, minus some. V and J calls and clone size are those listed in that table; D and trimming were worked out from the DNA. The sample gives approximately 390,000 clones, approximately 86% of which show up once; more than 2% is in the top ten. The study drew participants aged about 18 to 95 years from about two dozen US areas. Cohort allocation depended upon clinical history that participants reported. The clonotype was recovered from a woman aged 35 to 49 with acute COVID-19. Sequenced input: PBMCs or T cells enriched from blood (not recorded which).

Here the CDR3 reads CATSRDRSTYEQYF. In nucleotides, the CDR3 is TGTGCCACCAGCAGAGACCGGTCGACCTACGAGCAGTACTTC. This chain connects TRBV15 to TRBJ2-7; the D is unclear. Germline V lookup: CDR1 LNHNV, CDR2 YYDKDF (reference sequence). The ends were cut back, 0 bases at V and 2 bases at J, with 8 bases in the middle. The CDR3 spans 14 residues.